This TCR beta chain was observed in a study of cytomegalovirus exposure and HLA in healthy donors (TCRdb year 2017). Study-wide context: An earlier analysis of roughly 610 of the donors reported 276 Gb of sequence data and around 110 million unique TCR beta sequences obtained from about 180 million T cells. Roughly 320 gigabases of sequencing data and around 88 million unique TCR sequences made up an early release that covered approximately 650 HLA-typed donors. The genetic ancestry cluster associated with self-reported Caucasian donors included 70% to 85% of the 398 genotyped donors. The study aimed to test whether cataloging public T cell receptors could reveal signatures of past pathogen exposure. The study profiled the T cell repertoires of hundreds of subjects by immunosequencing and related them to cytomegalovirus serostatus. A separate validation cohort of some 130 different subjects was used in addition to the roughly 670-subject first cohort. The study combined high-throughput TCR immunosequencing, statistical association of individual TCRs with disease status, and machine learning to predict cytomegalovirus infection status. A later analysis re-examined previously published TCR beta repertoires from 500 to 700 donors and added high-resolution HLA genotyping to investigate patterns of TCR occurrence. Rather than drawing on any new phenotypic data, the later analysis identified candidate immune exposures from TCR beta sequences and the way those sequences occurred across donors. In an earlier analysis of roughly 580 of the donors, high-throughput TCR beta sequencing was used to judge whether each TCR beta V gene segment behaved as functional or pseudogenic. Donor age, sex, ethnicity and CMV serostatus were compiled alongside the repertoire data. A later genetic analysis took genome-wide SNP genotypes for 398 of the 666 donors and used that subset as a discovery cohort. All discovery cohort repertoires had been generated using a single sequencing platform. HLA typing covered class I and class II loci at four-digit resolution. The number of donors typed differed by locus, with roughly 629-640 for A, B, C, DRB1 and DQB1, around 500 for DQA1, 606 for DPA1, and some 440 for DPB1. Roughly 5 DR-DQ haplotypes were handled as single units for association and clustering, since linkage in the cohort was strong. Among 398 genotyped donors of the cohort, an average of around 240,000 unique TCR beta nucleotide sequences was sequenced per donor, of which about 20% were non-productive. What the work shows at the level of the full study, not this receptor alone: In the study, 150 to 200 TCR beta chains were listed as associated with cytomegalovirus. Assigning TCR associations to individual alleles was difficult when HLA alleles, especially DR and DQ, strongly co-occurred. Cytomegalovirus status was reported to be diagnosed by the classifier with high specificity and sensitivity in both the original and validation cohorts. Immune exposure information for the cohort was limited to CMV serostatus. The sequencing pipeline was judged likely to have produced a cluster of highly shared sequence variants as a technical artifact. Most TCR sequences were seen in very few donors, while some public TCRs were found in many individuals. A further reported finding was that TCR beta sequences accurately predicted the HLA-A and HLA-B alleles for most subjects in the first cohort. Roughly uniform sequencing depth across donors was assumed in presence/absence analyses, although this assumption may not hold. Because counts were too low, about 17 rarely observed V segments, including chromosome 9 orphons, were excluded from the earlier analysis of several hundred of the donors. In vitro tests confirmed that a few of the cytomegalovirus-associated TCR beta chains recognize cytomegalovirus antigens. Compared with the approximately 720-donor mean, donors in an Asian-associated ancestry cluster had fewer N-insertions in productive TCRs, according to a later genetic analysis. A later analysis found that HLA-associated TCR beta chains were more clonally expanded and had lower generation probabilities than equally common non-associated chains. Some IMGT-functional V segments, including TRBV6-2 and TRBV6-3, could not be told apart with the 87-base-pair reads, so those segments were excluded. A later genetic analysis associated a missense DCLRE1C variant with V-gene and J-gene trimming of TCR beta chains, and an independent cohort replicated the association. Several of the top co-occurrence clusters appeared to be linked to parvovirus B19, influenza, CMV and Epstein-Barr virus, according to a later analysis. Because some donors lacked HLA typing at each locus, the association tests relied only on the typed subset. According to a later analysis, most CMV-associated TCR beta chains appeared to be HLA-restricted, and the HLA associations seemed to be driven largely by CMV exposure. The cohort was sequenced for TCR beta chains only, and without alpha or paired-chain data the features that could be detected were limited. At a false discovery rate of 0.05, a later analysis linked some 18,000 TCR beta sequences to specific HLA alleles. In an earlier analysis of around 600 of the donors, most TCR beta V segments were observed in productive rearrangements about 87% or about 30% of the time, broadly matching IMGT annotations. Correlated functional status among segregating V segments might reflect linkage disequilibrium, but an unknown experimental factor could not be ruled out. In a later analysis, the rate of TCR association differed among HLA loci, with DRB1 alleles having the most associated TCRs and HLA-C alleles having the fewest. The authors suggested that the approach could potentially be generalized to other disease states and immunological phenotypes.

The protocol used for the library was the immunoSEQ multiplex PCR assay. For the multiplex PCR, a mixture combining 60 forward primers for TCR Vbeta segments and 13 reverse primers for TCR Jbeta segments was used. Amplification of the CDR3 region of rearranged TCR beta genes was performed with a multiplex PCR assay on genomic DNA. The Illumina HiSeq System was used to sequence the amplified TCR beta libraries as 87-base-pair reads. Under the source paper's analysis protocol: Across the 600 to 700 repertoires, a later analysis counted tens of millions of unique TCR beta chains, around 10 million of which were shared by at least two donors. A nearest-neighbor algorithm error-corrected the raw reads and collapsed the reads into unique sequences, merging closely related sequences to remove PCR and sequencing errors. CDR3 sequences were aligned to IMGT reference sequences to assign V, D and J gene segments. For a sequence to be retained, at least a six-nucleotide match to both a V gene segment and a J gene segment was required. Rearrangements were classified as productive when the CDR3 lacked stop codons and remained in frame with V and J, and all other rearrangements were classified as non-productive. CDR3 was defined by IMGT convention, running from the second conserved V-encoded cysteine to the conserved J-encoded phenylalanine. In an earlier analysis of some 550 of the donors, sequences lacking an unambiguous match to a single V gene segment were excluded. In an earlier analysis of some 590 of the donors, a V segment was called functional when productive rearrangements were above 56.7%, and segregating when the standard deviation between donors exceeded 5%. A statistical classification framework was built to diagnose cytomegalovirus status from the catalog of TCR beta chain sequences. A later analysis assigned V and J genes by comparing TCR nucleotide sequences with IMGT/GENE-DB human TR gene sequences. The TCRdist pipeline was used in a later analysis to assign CDR3 sequences and most-parsimonious VDJ recombination scenarios. In a later analysis, each TCR beta chain was defined by its CDR3 amino acid sequence together with its V-gene family, and reads without a unique V-gene family were excluded. In a later analysis, 500 to 700 highly shared, low-generation-probability nucleotide sequences were removed to address suspected cross-contamination and a sequencing artifact. In a later analysis, a clonal expansion index was calculated for each public chain from normalized within-repertoire ranks of inferred template counts. In a later analysis, generation probabilities were computed using a VDJ recombination model fitted to out-of-frame rearrangements, and the results were checked against IGoR. A later analysis scored TCR-TCR, TCR-HLA and TCR-CMV co-occurrence with hypergeometric tests, applying a repertoire-size bias correction to TCR pairs. A later analysis estimated false discovery rates by permuting HLA or CMV assignments 20 times. In a later analysis, co-occurring TCRs were grouped using DBSCAN, with TCRdist sequence similarity added in when clustering inside HLA-allele-positive subsets. For co-occurrence clustering, repertoires with fewer than 30,000 or more than 120,000 public chains were excluded, along with roughly five repertoires with anomalous nucleotide sharing. The immuneACCESS repertoire file appears here via TCRdb, limited to in-frame rearrangements. These files lack a portion of the clones; in checked studies, under half of the deficit traces to unresolved V genes, and the cause of the others is not known. V, J and clone size are those of that table, while D and trimming were read from the DNA. Recorded for this sample are around 100,000 clones; about 70% of them occurred a single time. The ten largest clones take up approximately 4.3% of the sample.

This clone showed up just a few times. The clone's antigen remains unknown. No base quality information exists; no much larger clone differs at one position. V drops 0 bases and J drops 3 bases, leaving 8 bases in between. Inclusive of the bounding cysteine and phenylalanine, the CDR3 is 13 residues long. Kept here is only the CDR3 DNA, which spans 39 bases and is read in frame from base 1. From the germline V gene (reference sequence), CDR1 is GTSNPN and CDR2 is SVGIG. The cohort consisted of 650 to 850 healthy bone marrow donors. At the time of sampling, every cohort member was nominally healthy, though immune exposures that went unrecorded were likely present. The donor was CMV seropositive and belonged to the group of 250 to 300 seropositive cohort members. A peripheral blood sample was collected from each donor, and TCR beta sequencing was performed on peripheral blood mononuclear cells. The Qiagen DNeasy Blood Extraction Kit was used to extract genomic DNA from the blood cell samples.

The chain joins TRBV30 to TRBJ2-5; a tentative D call is TRBD1 (5 bases match). Sequencing used PBMCs. The receptor was derived from a woman aged 18-30 years in good health and CMV-seropositive. This receptor has the CDR3 CAWSVIGEETQYF. The DNA reads as follows: TGTGCCTGGAGTGTAATAGGGGAAGAGACCCAGTACTTC.